This T cell receptor (beta chain) was found in a study of brain T cells in children with intractable seizures. Time point indicated: blood from clinic visit 5 months post-surgery; TSC patient then seizure free. Before surgery, patients took at least one anti-epileptic drug. Comments on this clone: Its antigen is unidentified.

Study observations and caveats: Viral specificity was inferred only from CDR3 similarity; HCMV serostatus was unknown.

Sequencing was performed with immunoSEQ multiplex PCR; in TCRdb, only in-frame clones are kept and a portion is missing. The data show 340,000 or so clones, over 90% seen once. The V and J ends lost 0 bases and 4 bases, in that order; junction bases with no gene match: 3. Per the germline V gene, CDR1 is SGHDT and CDR2 is YYEEEE. This CDR3 is built from 16 residues. Material: peripheral blood, obtained 4 to 5 months after surgery. The clonotype comes from a boy younger than two with tuberous sclerosis and intractable seizures. The chain uses TRBV5-6 and TRBJ1-3, with TRBD1 matching over 11 bases. CDR3 sequence (DNA): TGTGCCAGCAGCTTGGCCGGGGACAGGGGGGGAAACACCATATATTTT. This sequence encodes CASSLAGDRGGNTIYF.